These 11 T cell receptor beta chains came from one sample sequenced in a study of T-cell reconstitution after alpha-beta-depleted transplantation in children. Unique molecular identifiers were incorporated into the prepared TCRbeta library. MiXCR was run by TCRdb on the PCR reads, yielding one entry per CDR3 protein. The sample has some 300,000 distinct CDR3 sequences, over 9% seen once. The material was PBMCs from the stem cell graft donor, obtained from the stem cell graft. These receptors were taken from a human donor who donated a stem cell graft to a child with acute lymphoblastic leukemia.

This clonotype appeared many times. V is TRBV4-1 and J is TRBJ2-7; TRBD2 aligns across 10 bases. The germline CDR1 and CDR2 sequences are MGHRA and YSYEKL. V dropped 2 bases and J dropped 7; count of bases not matched to a gene: 8. There are 15 residues in the CDR3. CDR3 residues: CASSQLAGASGEQYF. The CDR3 DNA is TGCGCCAGCAGCCAACTAGCGGGAGCCTCTGGAGAGCAGTACTTC.

There are a few counts of this clonotype. The rearrangement joins TRBV4-3 to TRBJ2-3, with a weak D call TRBD1 (5 bases). CDR1 and CDR2 from the germline V gene are LGHNA and YSLEER. This CDR3 is built from 17 residues. V lost 0 bases to trimming and J lost 2 bases, with 15 bases between them. The CDR3 bases are TGCGCCAGCAGCCAAGATCGGCGAGACAGACACACAGATACGCAGTATTTT. This translates into CASSQDRRDRHTDTQYF.

The rearrangement links TRBV5-5 to TRBJ2-1, with TRBD1 matching over 9 bases. Germline values: CDR1 SGHKS, CDR2 YYEKEE (reference sequence). The CDR3 runs to 14 residues. V shed 2 bases and J 8 bases; nucleotides not matched to a gene: 5. CDR3 protein: CASSFGDRVDEQFF. The CDR3 nucleotides read TGTGCCAGCAGCTTTGGGGACAGGGTGGATGAGCAGTTCTTC. Full variable domain (rest looked up from reference TRBV5-5 and TRBJ2-1): DAGVTQSPTHLIKTRGQQVTLRCSPISGHKSVSWYQQVLGQGPQFIFQYYEKEERGRGNFPDRFSARQFPNYSSELNVNALLLGDSALYLCASSFGDRVDEQFFGPGTRLTVL.

This clonotype was counted a few times. V and J are TRBV19 and TRBJ2-1; 8 nucleotides line up with TRBD2. The germline CDR1 and CDR2 sequences are LNHDA and SQIVND (reference sequence). The V gene end was trimmed by 9 bases and the J gene end by 10 bases; junction bases not matched to a gene: 11. The CDR3 loop spans 13 amino acids. The CDR3 reads CASARLAGGEQFF. The CDR3 DNA sequence: TGTGCCAGCGCTAGGTTGGCGGGAGGCGAGCAGTTCTTC. The variable domain in full, completed from reference TRBV19 and TRBJ2-1, reads DGGITQSPKYLFRKEGQNVTLSCEQNLNHDAMYWYRQDPGQGLRLIYYSQIVNDFQKGDIAEGYSVSREKKESFPLTVTSAQKNPTAFYLCASARLAGGEQFFGPGTRLTVL.

Many counts were recorded for this clonotype. The chain links TRBV4-3 to TRBJ2-7; the D gene is possibly TRBD2 (6 bases). Trimming removed 0 bases at V and 1 base at J, with 13 bases between. CDR3 size: 16 residues. CDR1 is LGHNA, CDR2 YSLEER, per germline. The CDR3 region is CASSQDWRGDSYEQYF. DNA of the CDR3: TGCGCCAGCAGCCAAGATTGGCGGGGCGATTCCTACGAGCAGTACTTC.

In the case of this clonotype: The CDR3 end shows no conserved phenylalanine or tryptophan, and so a read error is likely. J is TRBJ2-7 and V is TRBV5-1; weak D call: TRBD1 (6 bases). CDR1 and CDR2 from the germline V gene are SGHRS and YFSETQ. V was shortened by 4 bases and J by 2 bases, with 13 bases between the two germline ends. The CDR3 runs to 14 residues. CDR3: CASSKGQAAYEQYL. In nucleotides, the CDR3 is TGCGCCAGCAGCAAGGGACAAGCAGCCTACGAGCAGTACCTC.

The CDR3 here is CASSLSGTSVNEQFF. The CDR3 coding sequence is TGTGCCAGCAGTTTGTCCGGGACTAGCGTCAATGAGCAGTTCTTC. The rearrangement uses TRBV28 and TRBJ2-1; TRBD2 matches at 10 bases. The V segment lost 3 bases and the J segment 6 bases; nucleotides outside the gene matches: 5. CDR1 is MDHEN and CDR2 is SYDVKM in the germline V gene. The CDR3 runs 15 residues.

V gene TRBV30 combines with J gene TRBJ2-1; 8 bases are shared with TRBD1. Trimming cost V 2 bases and J 5 bases; bases outside gene matches: 11. Germline lookup yields CDR1 GTSNPN and CDR2 SVGIG (reference sequence). CDR3 size: 16 residues. The CDR3 region is CAWSLYRYRGDNEQFF. For the CDR3, the DNA is TGTGCCTGGAGTCTCTATCGGTACAGGGGGGACAATGAGCAGTTCTTC.

This clonotype has only a few counts. The chain has TRBV20-1 and TRBJ2-3, with 9 positions matching TRBD2. V lost 0 bases, J lost 8 bases, and 12 bases stayed unmatched. Germline lookup yields CDR1 DFQATT and CDR2 SNEGSKA (reference sequence). CDR3 size: 16 residues. The CDR3, as DNA: TGCAGTGCTAGAGATTGGCTAGCGGGGTACCGGGGTACGCAGTATTTT. Translated, it gives CSARDWLAGYRGTQYF.

The V call is TRBV24-1, the J call TRBJ1-5; TRBD1 might be the D (6 bases). CDR1 and CDR2 (germline): KGHDR, SFDVKD. This CDR3 has 13 residues. The ends were cut back, 2 bases at V and 6 bases at J, with 7 bases in the middle. Here the CDR3 reads CATSDSGVQPQHF. Written as DNA, the CDR3 is TGTGCCACCAGTGATTCAGGGGTTCAGCCCCAGCATTTT.

This clonotype turned up a few times. The chain recombines TRBV2 with TRBJ2-7; D not certain. V was trimmed by 6 bases and J by 6 bases, leaving 18 bases between them. Per germline, CDR1 SNHLY and CDR2 FYNNEI. CDR3 size: 14 residues. The CDR3 is CASRDDRKNPEQYF. CDR3 bases: TGTGCCAGCAGAGACGACCGAAAAAACCCCGAGCAGTACTTC.